The next 29 T cell receptor beta chains were all read from a single sample in a study of post-analysis software for immune sequencing data. General observations from the study: Five or six TRBV segments appeared more often in patients than in controls, and TRBV5-6, TRBV5-1 and TRBV20-1 were among these.

Their recognized antigens are unknown. Libraries were made from TCR beta cDNA, and they carried unique molecular identifiers. From the PCR reads, TCRdb called clonotypes with MiXCR, one entry per CDR3 protein. The sample holds more than 450,000 distinct CDR3 sequences, less than 40% seen once. Sequencing input: blood. These receptors originate from a girl under 18 with multiple sclerosis.

Points on this clonotype: One end of the junction does not line up with germline, which may come from a read error. This chain connects TRBV7-3 to TRBJ2-5; possibly TRBD2 for D (5 bases). The DNA end favors TRBJ2-7, so the J call may be wrong. Germline loops: CDR1 SGHTA, CDR2 FQGTGA. CDR3 length: 14 residues. As DNA, the CDR3 is TGTGCCAGTAGCTCCACCCCGGACTCGCTCGAGCAGTACTTC. This sequence encodes CASSSTPDSLEQYF.

The chain joins TRBV4-1 to TRBJ2-5; tentative D call: TRBD1 (6 bases). The J call may be faulty, since TRBJ2-7 better matches the DNA end. Germline-derived CDR1 and CDR2 are MGHRA and YSYEKL. The CDR3 contains 15 residues. The DNA of the CDR3 is TGCGCCAGCAGCCCAGGGGCCGCGCATGGCATCGAGCAGTACTTC. The encoded protein is CASSPGAAHGIEQYF.

The chain couples TRBV12-3 or TRBV12-4 to TRBJ2-5, with D hard to call. The V gene lost 2 bases and the J gene lost 1 base, with 14 bases spanning the gap. The CDR3 spans 16 residues. The CDR3: CASSLFAPGRQETQYF. In DNA form, the CDR3 reads TGTGCCAGCAGTTTATTTGCGCCAGGTCGCCAAGAGACCCAGTACTTC.

The rearrangement uses TRBV5-1 and TRBJ2-2; 7 bases match TRBD1. The J segment lost 3 bases and the V segment lost 4 bases, leaving 3 bases of the junction unmatched. The CDR3 has 14 amino acids. Germline CDR1 SGHRS, CDR2 YFSETQ. The CDR3, as DNA: TGCGCCAGCAGCACGGGACAGCACACCGGGGAGCTGTTTTTT. It translates to CASSTGQHTGELFF.

The V gene is TRBV6-1, the J gene TRBJ1-2, with 12 bases lining up with TRBD1. CDR3 size: 17 residues. V dropped 11 bases and J dropped 1; count of bases not matched to a gene: 14. Germline lookup yields CDR1 MNHNS and CDR2 SASEGT. The CDR3 reads CACTRAGQGAGNYGYTF. The CDR3 DNA reads TGTGCCTGCACCCGGGCGGGACAGGGGGCTGGTAACTATGGCTACACCTTC.

V usage is TRBV12-3 or TRBV12-4 and J usage is TRBJ2-1, with 7 bases fitting TRBD1. The CDR3 extends over 14 amino acids. V lost 7 bases to trimming and J lost 2 bases; unmatched junction nucleotides: 5. The CDR3 region is CASKSQGPYNEQFF. In nucleotides, the CDR3 is TGTGCCAGCAAGTCACAGGGGCCCTACAATGAGCAGTTCTTC.

In this sample, this clonotype turned up a few times. The gene calls are TRBV3-1 and TRBJ2-1; no definite D call. V gave up 4 bases and J gave up 9 bases, with 22 bases separating them. Germline loops: CDR1 LGHDT, CDR2 YNNKEL (reference sequence). This CDR3 has 16 residues. The CDR3 here is CASSPGVPRAMVEQFF. The DNA for the CDR3 is TGTGCCAGCAGCCCCGGTGTACCCCGCGCGATGGTTGAGCAGTTCTTC.

The V call is TRBV5-1, the J call TRBJ2-7; 9 bases agree with TRBD2. The germline V gene encodes CDR1 SGHRS and CDR2 YFSETQ. Losses at the gene ends were 2 bases for V and 4 bases for J; bases not matched to a gene: 4. The CDR3 extends over 14 amino acids. Here the CDR3 reads CASSLLAGDYEQYF. DNA of the CDR3: TGCGCCAGCAGCTTACTAGCGGGTGATTACGAGCAGTACTTC.

This chain links TRBV20-1 with TRBJ2-5, with D maybe TRBD1 (7 bases). The germline CDR1 and CDR2 sequences are DFQATT and SNEGSKA (reference sequence). The CDR3 spans 13 residues. CDR3: CSSASGGQETQYF. CDR3 nucleotide sequence: TGCAGCTCGGCTTCAGGGGGGCAAGAGACCCAGTACTTC.

This clonotype has a handful of counts. CDR3 amino acids: CASSEALPGQLHYSNQPQHF. For the CDR3, the DNA is TGTGCCAGCAGTGAAGCGCTTCCGGGACAGCTCCACTATAGCAATCAGCCCCAGCATTTT. The genes are TRBV2 and TRBJ1-5; 7 bases are a match to TRBD1. This CDR3 spans 20 amino acids. Germline assignment: CDR1 SNHLY and CDR2 FYNNEI. The V gene end was trimmed by 0 bases and the J gene end by 0 bases; junction bases not matched to a gene: 14.

This clonotype was observed many times. V gene TRBV29-1 combines with J gene TRBJ1-2, with 7 bases aligning to TRBD1. Germline assignment: CDR1 SQVTM and CDR2 ANQGSEA. V gave up 6 bases and J gave up 4 bases; unmatched junction bases: 14. This CDR3 has 15 residues. In nucleotides, the CDR3 is TGCAGCGTAGCTGGGGACAGCCTCTCCCCCTATGGCTACACCTTC. It codes for CSVAGDSLSPYGYTF.

The gene calls are TRBV20-1 and TRBJ2-1, with 9 nucleotides matching TRBD2. The V gene's germline CDR1 is DFQATT and CDR2 SNEGSKA (reference sequence). Trimming removed 0 bases from V and 2 bases from J; junction bases left unmatched: 11. The CDR3 runs 18 residues. CDR3 sequence reads: CSARDLLRASGTYNEQFF. CDR3 nucleotide sequence: TGCAGTGCTAGAGATTTACTAAGGGCTAGCGGGACCTACAATGAGCAGTTCTTC.

A word on this clonotype: Mismatch with germline at one junction end may stem from a read error. This chain joins TRBV20-1 and TRBJ2-5; D gene uncertain. The assigned J gene may be wrong: the sequence end matches TRBJ2-4 better. Germline loops: CDR1 DFQATT, CDR2 SNEGSKA (reference sequence). The CDR3 has 13 amino acids. The CDR3 region is CSARMDGKSIQYF. CDR3 DNA sequence: TGCAGTGCTAGAATGGATGGCAAAAGCATTCAGTACTTC.

This chain connects TRBV5-1 to TRBJ2-5, with TRBD2 identical over 8 bases. CDR1 is SGHRS and CDR2 is YFSETQ in the germline V gene. The CDR3 is 16 amino acids. After removal of 4 bases from V and 2 bases from J, the junction contained 10 bases not matched to a gene. The CDR3 DNA follows: TGCGCCAGCAGCGGTGGCGGGGGGCTCGAACAAGAGACCCAGTACTTC. Translated: CASSGGGGLEQETQYF.

This clonotype was seen a few times. The chain uses TRBV9 and TRBJ2-6; TRBD1 matches at 10 bases. V lost 3 bases, J lost 0 bases, and 9 bases stayed unmatched. The CDR3 length is 19 residues. CDR1 is SGDLS and CDR2 is YYNGEE in the germline V gene. In DNA, the CDR3 is TGTGCCAGCAGCGATGGGACAGGGGCTATTAACTCTGGGGCCAACGTCCTGACTTTC. Its protein is CASSDGTGAINSGANVLTF.

The V gene is TRBV7-2, the J gene TRBJ2-1; maybe TRBD1 (6 bases). CDR3 length: 15 amino acids. Germline CDR1 SGHTA, CDR2 FQGNSA. The V end lost 5 bases, the J end lost 2 bases, and 13 bases lay between the germline ends. CDR3 bases: TGTGCCAGCAGCCTTGGGGGCTTTACCTACAATGAGCAGTTCTTC. Translated, it gives CASSLGGFTYNEQFF.

The rearrangement joins TRBV5-1 to TRBJ2-1; maybe TRBD2 (7 bases). V was pared by 2 bases and J by 4 bases, with 16 bases between. The germline gives CDR1 SGHRS, CDR2 YFSETQ. The CDR3 extends over 16 amino acids. The CDR3 loop reads CASSLGGGALYNEQFF. CDR3 DNA: TGCGCCAGCAGCTTAGGAGGGGGGGCTCTGTACAATGAGCAGTTCTTC.

The chain combines TRBV25-1 with TRBJ1-2; no reliable D call. Deletions cut 7 bases from V and 3 bases from J, with 12 bases between. The CDR3 totals 13 residues. The germline gives CDR1 MGHDK, CDR2 SYGVNS. CDR3 region: CASMAREDYGYTF. The CDR3 coding sequence is TGTGCCAGCATGGCGAGGGAGGACTATGGCTACACCTTC.

This chain connects TRBV7-9 to TRBJ2-3; D is perhaps TRBD1 or TRBD2 (6 bases each). V was cut by 6 bases and J by 0 bases, with 22 bases left in between. The CDR3 extends over 18 amino acids. The germline CDR1 and CDR2 sequences are SEHNR and FQNEAQ (reference sequence). CDR3 protein: CASRPKLRGPSSTDTQYF. The CDR3 coding sequence is TGTGCCAGCAGACCCAAGCTCCGGGGGCCCTCTAGCACAGATACGCAGTATTTT.

This rearrangement joins TRBV28 to TRBJ1-2; D is ambiguous. V lost 2 bases to trimming and J lost 4 bases, with 8 bases between them. From germline, CDR1 is MDHEN and CDR2 SYDVKM. The CDR3 is 13 residues long. The chain's CDR3 is CASSLPRLYGYTF. In DNA form, the CDR3 reads TGTGCCAGCAGTTTACCCAGGCTCTATGGCTACACCTTC.

The chain joins TRBV24-1 to TRBJ2-5; a weak D match, TRBD1 (6 bases). V lost 1 base, J lost 5 bases, and 13 bases lay in between. The CDR3 totals 15 residues. Germline V gene data show CDR1 as KGHDR and CDR2 as SFDVKD. The CDR3 reads CATSDFGRGRETQYF. The DNA for the CDR3 is TGTGCCACCAGTGATTTCGGCAGGGGTCGGGAGACCCAGTACTTC.

This chain joins TRBV7-3 and TRBJ2-1; 9 bases agree with TRBD2. Trimming cost V 6 bases and J 6 bases; bases outside gene matches: 3. From germline, CDR1 is SGHTA and CDR2 FQGTGA. CDR3 length: 13 amino acids. CDR3 amino acids: CASRVAGANEQFF. In DNA, the CDR3 is TGTGCCAGCAGAGTAGCGGGGGCCAATGAGCAGTTCTTC.

This clonotype was seen only a few times. The CDR3 here is CASSYSGPDQPQHF. The CDR3, as DNA: TGTGCCAGCAGTTACTCGGGACCCGATCAGCCCCAGCATTTT. The chain recombines TRBV6-6 with TRBJ1-5; D perhaps matches TRBD1 (5 bases). With 0 bases removed from V and 5 bases from J, the gap between germline ends came to 8 bases. CDR1 and CDR2 from the germline V gene are MNHNY and SVGAGI (reference sequence). The CDR3 is 14 amino acids.

V gene TRBV28 combines with J gene TRBJ1-6; D uncertain. The V gene lost 6 bases and the J gene lost 4 bases, with 10 bases spanning the gap. The CDR3 runs to 14 residues. Germline CDR1 MDHEN, CDR2 SYDVKM. The CDR3 region is CASRIAVYNSPLHF. Written as DNA, the CDR3 is TGTGCCAGCAGGATCGCGGTTTATAATTCACCCCTCCACTTT.

This clonotype was counted a few times. The genes are TRBV2 and TRBJ2-5, with 8 bases identical to TRBD1. The better agreement between TRBJ2-7 and the DNA end casts doubt on the J call. This CDR3 contains 13 residues. CDR1 is SNHLY, CDR2 FYNNEI, per germline. This CDR3 reads CASRQGDPNEQYF. The CDR3 DNA reads as TGTGCCAGCAGACAGGGGGACCCCAACGAGCAGTACTTC.

The V and J genes are TRBV6-2 or TRBV6-3 and TRBJ1-4, with D unresolved. CDR1 is MNHEY and CDR2 is SVGEGT in the germline V gene. The CDR3 has 12 residues. V was clipped by 5 bases and J by 8 bases, with 9 bases between them. CDR3 sequence reads: CASSQAPEKLFF. DNA for the CDR3: TGTGCCAGCAGTCAGGCCCCCGAAAAACTGTTTTTT.

This clonotype was recorded a few times. The chain employs TRBV7-8 and TRBJ2-7, with D perhaps being TRBD1 or TRBD2 (7 bases each). Germline V gene sequence: CDR1 SGHVS, CDR2 FQNEAQ. The CDR3 sequence is 16 residues long. V lost 5 bases and J lost 0, with 17 bases in between. The CDR3 sequence is CASSRRGRGSSYEQYF. The CDR3, as DNA: TGTGCCAGCAGCCGGAGGGGGCGGGGGTCCTCCTACGAGCAGTACTTC.

This sequence joins TRBV20-1 and TRBJ1-5; tentative D call: TRBD1 (5 bases). Trimming pared 8 bases from V and 2 bases from J, leaving 10 bases between. The CDR3 loop spans 12 amino acids. From germline, CDR1 is DFQATT and CDR2 SNEGSKA (reference sequence). As DNA, the CDR3 is TGCAGTCTCAGGGCTGGCAATCAGCCCCAGCATTTT. Its translation is CSLRAGNQPQHF.

This chain connects TRBV19 to TRBJ2-5, with 10 bases aligning to TRBD1. The J call may be faulty, since TRBJ2-7 better matches the DNA end. This CDR3 has 14 residues. Per the germline V gene, CDR1 is LNHDA and CDR2 is SQIVND (reference sequence). CDR3 coding DNA: TGTGCCAGTAGTATGGACAGGGGGACTTACGAGCAGTACTTC. The encoded protein is CASSMDRGTYEQYF.